The clone carrying this T cell receptor (beta chain) was found many times. What it binds is not known. This sample was included in a study of CD8 T cells in ankylosing spondylitis. Study results and caveats: Disease-associated clones were CD8+ and fairly uncommon in peripheral blood.

Trimming took 2 bases from V and 7 from J, leaving 18 bases between them. Germline values: CDR1 MDHEN, CDR2 SYDVKM. The CDR3 runs 15 residues. TCRdb re-called the 5' RACE reads with MiXCR, one entry per CDR3 protein. There are tens of thousands of distinct CDR3 sequences in the sample; about 7% occur only once, and about 11% lies in the top ten. This receptor was taken from a male donor with ankylosing spondylitis or in good health (not recorded which). The J gene is TRBJ2-7, the V gene TRBV28; D is possibly TRBD2 (5 bases). Sequences were obtained from blood, either unsorted or a sorted T cell fraction (not recorded which). CDR3: CASSLGSTDSGEQYF. The CDR3 coding sequence is TGTGCCAGCAGTTTAGGGAGCACAGATTCTGGAGAGCAGTACTTC.